Shown below are 31 T cell receptor beta chains from a single sample sequenced in a study of technical replicates of blood from four donors. Here immunoSEQ multiplex PCR was the method, and the copy in TCRdb shows in-frame clones only, minus some. There are about 80,000 clones in the sample; approximately 94% occur only once, and under 0.4% lies in the top ten. Sample: T cells isolated from PBMCs. These receptors originate from a human donor in good health.

This clone came up a few times. The rearrangement joins TRBV13 to TRBJ1-1; 10 bases line up with TRBD1. CDR1 and CDR2 from the germline V gene are PRHDT and FYEKMQ (reference sequence). The length of the CDR3 is 14 residues. The V segment lost 5 bases and the J segment 5 bases; nucleotides outside the gene matches: 5. The DNA for the CDR3 is TGTGCCAGCAGCGTAAGGGACAGGGGAACTGAAGCTTTCTTT. Translating it yields CASSVRDRGTEAFF.

The V call is TRBV6-1, the J call TRBJ2-5; 8 nucleotides match TRBD2. The CDR3 covers 20 residues. Per the germline V gene, CDR1 is MNHNS and CDR2 is SASEGT. Losses at the gene ends were 4 bases for V and 5 bases for J; bases not matched to a gene: 24. CDR3 DNA sequence: TGTGCCAGCAGTGCCACTCACAGAGGGTTTAACGGGAGGGCCGGGGAGACCCAGTACTTC. Translated: CASSATHRGFNGRAGETQYF.

For the CDR3, the DNA is TGTGCCAGCAGTTTGATAGGGGGCATGAATCAGCCCCAGCATTTT. This gives the protein CASSLIGGMNQPQHF. V usage is TRBV27 and J usage is TRBJ1-5, with 7 nucleotides matching TRBD1. Germline loops: CDR1 MNHEY, CDR2 SMNVEV (reference sequence). After removal of 3 bases from V and 4 bases from J, the junction contained 6 bases not matched to a gene. This CDR3 has 15 residues.

The CDR3 DNA is TGTGCCAGCAGCTTAGGTCCAGGGGCGACATACGAGCAGTACTTC. Translated, it gives CASSLGPGATYEQYF. V gene TRBV7-8 combines with J gene TRBJ2-7; D might be TRBD1 (6 bases). The CDR3 extends over 15 amino acids. From germline, CDR1 is SGHVS and CDR2 FQNEAQ. The germline V and J ends were trimmed by 1 base and 4 bases, with 14 bases remaining between them.

The V call is TRBV7-2, the J call TRBJ2-7; TRBD1 matches 9 bases. Trimming at V came to 5 bases and at J to 6 bases, leaving 14 bases not matched to a gene. This CDR3 spans 16 amino acids. Germline CDR1 and CDR2: SGHTA and FQGNSA. CDR3 nucleotides: TGTGCCAGCAGCCCGGCCAACAGGGGGCTACGGGGCGAGCAGTACTTC. It translates to CASSPANRGLRGEQYF.

The chain has TRBV6-1 and TRBJ1-3; D may be TRBD1 (5 bases). This CDR3 is built from 15 residues. Germline loops: CDR1 MNHNS, CDR2 SASEGT. Trimming left V 4 bases short and J 1 base short, with 11 bases between. The CDR3 DNA reads as TGTGCCAGCAGTGTAAAGCGGGGGTCTGGAAACACCATATATTTT. This codes for CASSVKRGSGNTIYF.

The chain couples TRBV25-1 to TRBJ1-1, with unresolved D. This CDR3 is 15 amino acids long. The germline V and J ends were trimmed by 1 base and 5 bases, with 14 bases remaining between them. The germline gives CDR1 MGHDK, CDR2 SYGVNS. The CDR3 sequence is CASSEWEGSGTEAFF. CDR3 nucleotide sequence: TGTGCCAGCAGTGAATGGGAGGGATCGGGAACTGAAGCTTTCTTT.

The V call is TRBV10-3, the J call TRBJ2-5; D might be TRBD1 (6 bases). The germline gives CDR1 ENHRY, CDR2 SYGVKD. Trimming took 4 bases from V and 2 from J, leaving 8 bases between them. There are 13 residues in the CDR3. The CDR3 is CAISVTGQETQYF. CDR3 sequence (DNA): TGTGCCATCAGTGTAACAGGGCAAGAGACCCAGTACTTC.

The V and J genes are TRBV7-2 and TRBJ1-5; a weak D match, TRBD1 (6 bases). Trimming took off 3 bases at V and 4 bases at J, with 10 bases between the two ends. CDR1 and CDR2 (germline): SGHTA, FQGNSA. The CDR3 length is 14 residues. The CDR3, as DNA: TGTGCCAGCAGCTTCACAGGGACAAATCAGCCCCAGCATTTT. Translating gives CASSFTGTNQPQHF.

The chain has TRBV19 and TRBJ2-7, with 12 bases lining up with TRBD2. Germline V lookup: CDR1 LNHDA, CDR2 SQIVND (reference sequence). This CDR3 comprises 17 residues. The V segment lost 5 bases and the J segment 2 bases; nucleotides outside the gene matches: 10. The CDR3 here is CASSSRTSGMTTYEQYF. As DNA, the CDR3 is TGTGCCAGTAGTTCCAGGACTAGCGGGATGACGACCTACGAGCAGTACTTC.

This chain links TRBV4-2 with TRBJ2-1; 7 positions match TRBD2. Germline V gene lookup returns CDR1 LGHNA and CDR2 YNFKEQ. With V trimmed by 3 bases and J by 0 bases, 2 bases remained unmatched. This CDR3 region has 15 residues. The chain's CDR3 is CASSHGGSSYNEQFF. The CDR3 DNA follows: TGTGCCAGCAGCCATGGCGGGAGCTCCTACAATGAGCAGTTCTTC.

The chain carries TRBV4-3 and TRBJ2-5, with D perhaps matching TRBD2 (5 bases). Germline values: CDR1 LGHNA, CDR2 YSLEER. Trimming took 0 bases from V and 1 from J, leaving 12 bases between them. The CDR3 is 16 residues long. CDR3 DNA sequence: TGCGCCAGCAGCCAAGACCTACTACGGGGCCAAGAGACCCAGTACTTC. Its protein product is CASSQDLLRGQETQYF.

V and J are TRBV28 and TRBJ2-7; TRBD2 is a possible D gene (6 bases). V was pared by 3 bases and J by 9 bases, with 15 bases between. CDR3 length: 13 amino acids. CDR1 is MDHEN, CDR2 SYDVKM, per germline. The CDR3 DNA reads TGTGCCAGCAGTTTGGGACTCTCCGTCGGGCAGTACTTC. Translated: CASSLGLSVGQYF.

This chain connects TRBV2 to TRBJ2-1; D gene ambiguous. The V end was cut by 2 bases, the J end by 8 bases, with 10 bases between. The CDR3 sequence is 13 residues long. Germline values: CDR1 SNHLY, CDR2 FYNNEI. The CDR3: CASSEIGYDEQFF. CDR3 coding DNA: TGTGCCAGCAGTGAAATCGGGTACGATGAGCAGTTCTTC.

J is TRBJ1-2 and V is TRBV11-2; D is possibly TRBD1 (5 bases). Germline CDR1 is SGHAT and CDR2 is FQNNGV. V was pared by 5 bases and J by 2 bases, with 15 bases between. The CDR3 extends over 15 amino acids. CDR3 nucleotides: TGTGCCAGCAGCCGCGGAGGGGAGGGAAACTATGGCTACACCTTC. Protein product: CASSRGGEGNYGYTF.

The rearrangement links TRBV7-3 to TRBJ1-1; no definite D call. There are 12 residues in the CDR3. Deletions cut 4 bases from V and 6 bases from J, with 9 bases between. Germline lookup yields CDR1 SGHTA and CDR2 FQGTGA. CDR3 protein: CASSSRGSEAFF. CDR3 nucleotides: TGTGCCAGCAGCTCACGCGGGTCTGAAGCTTTCTTT.

This chain connects TRBV10-2 to TRBJ2-7; D is unclear. The CDR3 sequence is 12 residues long. V was pared by 4 bases and J by 1 base, with 5 bases between. From germline, CDR1 is WSHSY and CDR2 SAAADI. CDR3 loop: CASSGLSYEQYF. As DNA, the CDR3 is TGCGCCAGCAGTGGGCTGTCCTACGAGCAGTACTTC.

The rearrangement links TRBV11-2 to TRBJ1-4; D is undetermined. CDR3 length equals 14 residues. Germline assignment: CDR1 SGHAT and CDR2 FQNNGV. The ends were cut back, 4 bases at V and 8 bases at J, with 14 bases in the middle. The CDR3 nucleotides are TGTGCCAGCAGCTCCCCGGGGTACGGAGAAAAACTGTTTTTT. As protein: CASSSPGYGEKLFF.

The rearrangement uses TRBV28 and TRBJ2-7, with D tentatively TRBD2 (5 bases). Per the germline V gene, CDR1 is MDHEN and CDR2 is SYDVKM. The V and J ends lost 7 bases and 0 bases respectively, with 13 bases between them. The CDR3 contains 14 residues. The CDR3 region has the DNA TGTGCCAGCATCCTGGACGGGATCTCCTACGAGCAGTACTTC. It codes for CASILDGISYEQYF.

V and J are TRBV29-1 and TRBJ2-3; D uncertain. V was pared by 4 bases and J by 4 bases, with 3 bases between. Germline-derived CDR1 and CDR2 are SQVTM and ANQGSEA. The CDR3 loop spans 10 amino acids. CDR3 coding DNA: TGCAGCGTTGGGCCAGATACGCAGTATTTT. Translation gives CSVGPDTQYF.

The chain links TRBV28 to TRBJ2-1; 14 bases are a match to TRBD2. The CDR3 covers 16 residues. The J segment lost 6 bases and the V segment lost 5 bases, leaving 6 bases of the junction unmatched. CDR1 MDHEN and CDR2 SYDVKM come from the germline V gene. CDR3 residues: CASSTSGTSGSNEQFF. The DNA for the CDR3 is TGTGCCAGCAGTACCTCCGGGACTAGCGGGAGCAATGAGCAGTTCTTC.

The V gene is TRBV19, the J gene TRBJ2-3, with D perhaps TRBD2 (6 bases). The germline CDR1 and CDR2 sequences are LNHDA and SQIVND (reference sequence). V lost 3 bases, J lost 3 bases, and 13 bases lay in between. This CDR3 is built from 15 residues. The CDR3 region has the DNA TGTGCCAGTAGTATTTGGCGGCTAGCGACAGATACGCAGTATTTT. It translates to CASSIWRLATDTQYF.

The genes are TRBV4-2 and TRBJ2-7, with 10 bases matching TRBD2. V was pared by 4 bases and J by 6 bases, with 9 bases of the junction left unmatched. This CDR3 has 15 residues. Germline V gene sequence: CDR1 LGHNA, CDR2 YNFKEQ. The CDR3 reads CASSLPGPSGGEQYF. The CDR3 coding sequence is TGTGCCAGCAGCCTTCCAGGGCCTAGCGGGGGCGAGCAGTACTTC.

V usage is TRBV19 and J usage is TRBJ2-2, with D possibly being TRBD1 (6 bases). In germline, CDR1 is LNHDA, CDR2 SQIVND (reference sequence). This CDR3 contains 14 residues. V lost 4 bases to trimming and J lost 4 bases, with 10 bases between them. CDR3 region: CASSTGALTGELFF. CDR3 DNA: TGTGCCAGTAGTACAGGGGCCCTCACCGGGGAGCTGTTTTTT.

V and J are TRBV2 and TRBJ2-4, with D unclear. With 4 bases removed from V and 5 bases from J, the gap between germline ends came to 9 bases. Germline-derived CDR1 and CDR2 are SNHLY and FYNNEI. CDR3 length equals 13 residues. The CDR3, as DNA: TGTGCCAGCAGTGGACCCACAGAAAACATTCAGTACTTC. This codes for CASSGPTENIQYF. Variable domain in full (rest from reference TRBV2 and TRBJ2-4): EPEVTQTPSHQVTQMGQEVILRCVPISNHLYFYWYRQILGQKVEFLVSFYNNEISEKSEIFDDQFSVERPDGSNFTLKIRSTKLEDSAMYFCASSGPTENIQYFGAGTRLSVL.

The genes are TRBV7-2 and TRBJ2-7; a possible D gene is TRBD1 (5 bases). The CDR3 length is 13 residues. V shed 2 bases and J shed 3 bases, with 8 bases lying between them. CDR1 and CDR2 (germline): SGHTA, FQGNSA. The CDR3 protein is CASSLSQGYEQYF. The CDR3 region has the DNA TGTGCCAGCAGCTTAAGCCAGGGCTACGAGCAGTACTTC.

The genes are TRBV19 and TRBJ2-7; D remains unclear. The germline CDR1 and CDR2 sequences are LNHDA and SQIVND (reference sequence). Deletions cut 5 bases from V and 0 bases from J, with 5 bases between. CDR3 length equals 12 residues. CDR3 loop: CASSFHSYEQYF. The CDR3 DNA reads TGTGCCAGTAGTTTCCACTCCTACGAGCAGTACTTC. Variable domain in full (rest from reference TRBV19 and TRBJ2-7): DGGITQSPKYLFRKEGQNVTLSCEQNLNHDAMYWYRQDPGQGLRLIYYSQIVNDFQKGDIAEGYSVSREKKESFPLTVTSAQKNPTAFYLCASSFHSYEQYFGPGTRLTVT.

CDR3 amino acids: CASSSGQKETQYF. DNA of the CDR3: TGTGCCAGCAGCTCGGGACAGAAAGAGACCCAGTACTTC. The chain joins TRBV5-5 to TRBJ2-5; the match to TRBD1 covers 7 bases. Germline V gene sequence: CDR1 SGHKS, CDR2 YYEKEE (reference sequence). V gave up 3 bases and J gave up 3 bases; unmatched junction bases: 2. The CDR3 has 13 residues. Filled out from reference TRBV5-5 and TRBJ2-5, the complete variable domain reads DAGVTQSPTHLIKTRGQQVTLRCSPISGHKSVSWYQQVLGQGPQFIFQYYEKEERGRGNFPDRFSARQFPNYSSELNVNALLLGDSALYLCASSSGQKETQYFGPGTRLLVL.

V gene TRBV9 combines with J gene TRBJ2-1; TRBD2 matches at 11 bases. Germline V gene data show CDR1 as SGDLS and CDR2 as YYNGEE. The J segment lost 6 bases and the V segment lost 2 bases, leaving 7 bases of the junction unmatched. This CDR3 comprises 16 residues. The CDR3 nucleotides are TGTGCCAGCAGCGTCCTTGGAGGGACTAGCGGCAATGAGCAGTTCTTC. Translating it yields CASSVLGGTSGNEQFF.

In its sample, this clone was seen once. The chain links TRBV7-9 to TRBJ2-3; 9 nucleotides line up with TRBD1. Germline V gene lookup returns CDR1 SEHNR and CDR2 FQNEAQ (reference sequence). This CDR3 is built from 16 residues. The junction had 10 bases not matched to a gene; V was cut back by 5 bases and J by 4 bases. The CDR3 DNA sequence: TGTGCCAGCAGCCTAATGGGACAGGGAGGCGCAGATACGCAGTATTTT. Its translation: CASSLMGQGGADTQYF.

The J gene is TRBJ2-1, the V gene TRBV6-5; 11 nucleotides line up with TRBD2. This CDR3 region has 14 residues. J lost 7 bases, V lost 5 bases, and 4 bases had no gene match. Per the germline V gene, CDR1 is MNHEY and CDR2 is SVGAGI. This CDR3 reads CASSVLAGGNEQFF. The CDR3 DNA sequence: TGTGCCAGCAGTGTCCTAGCGGGAGGAAATGAGCAGTTCTTC.